This T cell receptor (beta chain) came from a study of cytomegalovirus exposure and HLA in healthy donors. Overall study results and limits: Researchers counted some 150 TCR beta chains as cytomegalovirus-associated. In vitro, a few CMV-associated chains proved specific for CMV antigens. Published work reported that the classifier diagnosed cytomegalovirus status with high specificity and sensitivity.

Germline V gene sequence: CDR1 LNHNV, CDR2 YYDKDF (reference sequence). Trimming took off 4 bases at V and 4 bases at J, with 10 bases between the two ends. The CDR3 is made up of 14 amino acids. Note on this clone: Its target is unknown.

Libraries were prepared by immunoSEQ multiplex PCR; TCRdb keeps only in-frame clonotypes and omits some of them. The table shows about 190,000 clones, with about 83% occurring only once. The TCR was taken from a woman aged 18-29 years in good health and CMV-seronegative. The sample consisted of PBMCs. The chain couples TRBV15 to TRBJ2-2, with D possibly TRBD2 on 5 matching bases. CDR3 nucleotide sequence: TGTGCCACCAGCATCGAGGGCCCCACCGGGGAGCTGTTTTTT. Protein: CATSIEGPTGELFF.